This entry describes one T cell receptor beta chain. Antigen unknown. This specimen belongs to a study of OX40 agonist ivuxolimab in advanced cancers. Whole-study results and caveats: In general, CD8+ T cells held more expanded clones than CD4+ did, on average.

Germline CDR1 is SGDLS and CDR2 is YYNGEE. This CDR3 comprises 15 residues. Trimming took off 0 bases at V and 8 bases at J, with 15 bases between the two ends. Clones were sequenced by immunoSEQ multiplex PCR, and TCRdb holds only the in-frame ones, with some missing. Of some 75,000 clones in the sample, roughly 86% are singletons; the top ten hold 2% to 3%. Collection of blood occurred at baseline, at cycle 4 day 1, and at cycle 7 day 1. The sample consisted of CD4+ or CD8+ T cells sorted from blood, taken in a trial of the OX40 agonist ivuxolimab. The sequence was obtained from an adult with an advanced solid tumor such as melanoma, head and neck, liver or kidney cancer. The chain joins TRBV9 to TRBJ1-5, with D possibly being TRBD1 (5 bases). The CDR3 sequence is CASSVGDRSLEPQHF. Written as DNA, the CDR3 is TGTGCCAGCAGCGTAGGCGACAGATCTCTTGAGCCCCAGCATTTT.